The 14 T cell receptor beta chains listed next were all sequenced from one sample in a study of graft-versus-host responses after intestinal transplantation. Plates contained about 200,000 CFSE-labeled responder cells and about 200,000 irradiated, violet-dye-labeled stimulator cells. Sequencing used immunoSEQ multiplex PCR; TCRdb keeps in-frame clones, though not all of them. Among 8,000 to 9,500 clones listed, roughly 30% were seen once. This sample comprised alloreactive CD8+ T cells from a mixed lymphocyte reaction culture, obtained before intestinal transplant. Subset: CFSE-low proliferating T cells sorted from approximately six-day pre-transplant mixed lymphocyte reaction (GvH or HvG direction). Receptors were obtained from a human patient who received an intestinal transplant.

Comment on this clone: Relative to the germline gene, one junction end is altered; a read error may explain this. V and J are TRBV28 and TRBJ2-1; maybe TRBD2 (6 bases). Germline V gene data show CDR1 as MDHEN and CDR2 as SYDVKM. The CDR3 is 14 residues long. The CDR3 loop reads CASNLAVNYNEQFF. As DNA, the CDR3 is TGTGCCAGCAATTTAGCGGTTAATTACAATGAGCAGTTCTTC. Full variable domain (missing parts from reference TRBV28 and TRBJ2-1): DVKVTQSSRYLVKRTGEKVFLECVQDMDHENMFWYRQDPGLGLRLIYFSYDVKMKEKGDIPEGYSVSREKKERFSLILESASTNQTSMYLCASNLAVNYNEQFFGPGTRLTVL.

The chain couples TRBV27 to TRBJ1-2; TRBD1 matches at 8 bases. This CDR3 is 15 amino acids long. CDR1 MNHEY and CDR2 SMNVEV come from the germline V gene (reference sequence). With V trimmed by 3 bases and J by 2 bases, 5 bases remained unmatched. In DNA form, the CDR3 reads TGTGCCAGCAGTTTCGGGACAGGCCCGAACTATGGCTACACCTTC. The encoded protein is CASSFGTGPNYGYTF.

This clone was counted only a few times. J is TRBJ2-7 and V is TRBV19, with a weak D call TRBD2 (5 bases). This CDR3 is 13 amino acids long. V was clipped by 5 bases and J by 1 base, with 9 bases between them. Germline CDR1 and CDR2: LNHDA and SQIVND (reference sequence). The CDR3 loop reads CASSYGLSYEQYF. The CDR3 coding sequence is TGTGCCAGTAGTTATGGACTTTCCTACGAGCAGTACTTC. The full variable domain, rest sourced from reference TRBV19 and TRBJ2-7, is DGGITQSPKYLFRKEGQNVTLSCEQNLNHDAMYWYRQDPGQGLRLIYYSQIVNDFQKGDIAEGYSVSREKKESFPLTVTSAQKNPTAFYLCASSYGLSYEQYFGPGTRLTVT.

V and J are TRBV5-1 and TRBJ2-1; 11 positions match TRBD2. The CDR3 covers 19 residues. V shed 1 base, J shed 0 bases, and the junction held 9 bases outside the gene matches. Germline V gene sequence: CDR1 SGHRS, CDR2 YFSETQ. DNA of the CDR3: TGCGCCAGCAGCTTGATGGGGACTAGCGGCTACCGCTCCTACAATGAGCAGTTCTTC. Amino acids: CASSLMGTSGYRSYNEQFF.

This chain connects TRBV9 to TRBJ2-1; 12 bases agree with TRBD1. CDR1 is SGDLS, CDR2 YYNGEE, per germline. With 4 bases clipped from V and 9 bases from J, the junction kept 14 bases outside the gene matches. The CDR3 spans 17 residues. CDR3 region: CASSPALGTGGWGEQFF. The CDR3 DNA sequence: TGTGCCAGCAGCCCCGCTCTGGGGACAGGGGGCTGGGGTGAGCAGTTCTTC. The variable domain in full, with the rest retrieved from reference TRBV9 and TRBJ2-1, is DSGVTQTPKHLITATGQRVTLRCSPRSGDLSVYWYQQSLDQGLQFLIQYYNGEERAKGNILERFSAQQFPDLHSELNLSSLELGDSALYFCASSPALGTGGWGEQFFGPGTRLTVL.

The chain couples TRBV5-1 to TRBJ2-3; 8 bases line up with TRBD1. The CDR3 has 15 amino acids. With V trimmed by 5 bases and J by 2 bases, 7 bases remained unmatched. CDR1 is SGHRS and CDR2 is YFSETQ in the germline V gene. The CDR3 nucleotides read TGCGCCAGCAGACAGGGGGGCTTTATCACAGATACGCAGTATTTT. It translates to CASRQGGFITDTQYF.

This clone was detected only a few times. V and J are TRBV6-5 and TRBJ2-1; perhaps TRBD2 as D (6 bases). CDR3 length: 14 residues. Germline lookup yields CDR1 MNHEY and CDR2 SVGAGI. V gave up 1 base and J gave up 5 bases, with 9 bases separating them. CDR3 region: CASSYFGLNNEQFF. CDR3 coding DNA: TGTGCCAGCAGTTACTTCGGACTAAACAATGAGCAGTTCTTC.

V is TRBV19 and J is TRBJ2-1; maybe TRBD2 (5 bases). Germline V gives CDR1 LNHDA, CDR2 SQIVND (reference sequence). Trimming left V 6 bases short and J 0 bases short, with 12 bases between. This CDR3 contains 15 residues. The CDR3 reads CASREVPSSYNEQFF. The CDR3 region has the DNA TGTGCCAGTAGGGAGGTCCCGAGCTCCTACAATGAGCAGTTCTTC.

This clone has just a few counts. CDR3 residues: CSSTGESTDTQYF. Written as DNA, the CDR3 is TGCAGCTCTACAGGGGAAAGCACAGATACGCAGTATTTT. The chain employs TRBV29-1 and TRBJ2-3; 7 nucleotides line up with TRBD1. The CDR3 is 13 amino acids. Germline assignment: CDR1 SQVTM and CDR2 ANQGSEA. After removal of 8 bases from V and 0 bases from J, the junction contained 5 bases not matched to a gene.

Points on this clone: Possible read error: a much larger clone is one base away. The chain employs TRBV4-3 and TRBJ1-6; tentative D call: TRBD1 (6 bases). The length of the CDR3 is 17 residues. V lost 0 bases to trimming and J lost 6 bases, with 15 bases between them. The V gene's germline CDR1 is LGHNA and CDR2 YSLEER. The CDR3 nucleotides are TGCGCCAGCAGCCAAGATCTAGGGTACAGGGTTAATTCACCCCTCCACTTT. Translating it yields CASSQDLGYRVNSPLHF.

This clone occurred a few times. The rearrangement uses TRBV6-1 and TRBJ1-2; D unresolved. Trimming cost V 2 bases and J 4 bases, with 14 bases left between them. The CDR3 is 15 residues long. Germline CDR1 reads MNHNS; CDR2 reads SASEGT. CDR3 residues: CASSESRGWGYGYTF. CDR3 nucleotides: TGTGCCAGCAGTGAATCCCGGGGATGGGGCTATGGCTACACCTTC.

The gene calls are TRBV14 and TRBJ2-5, with 10 bases identical to TRBD2. CDR1 SGHDN and CDR2 FVKESK come from the germline V gene. The J segment lost 11 bases and the V segment lost 0 bases, leaving 24 bases of the junction unmatched. The CDR3 has 20 amino acids. CDR3 in amino acids: CASSQDPAGLAYLETWEQYF. The DNA for the CDR3 is TGTGCCAGCAGCCAAGACCCGGCGGGACTAGCGTATTTGGAGACTTGGGAGCAGTACTTC.

This chain links TRBV25-1 with TRBJ2-3; 14 bases agree with TRBD2. After removal of 4 bases from V and 2 bases from J, the junction contained 8 bases not matched to a gene. The CDR3 runs 18 residues. Germline V gives CDR1 MGHDK, CDR2 SYGVNS. The CDR3 here is CASSGLAGGPGDTDTQYF. For the CDR3, the DNA is TGTGCCAGCAGTGGACTAGCGGGAGGGCCTGGAGACACAGATACGCAGTATTTT.

This clone appeared a few times. The chain uses TRBV28 and TRBJ2-2; TRBD1 aligns across 10 bases. In germline, CDR1 is MDHEN, CDR2 SYDVKM. CDR3 size: 16 residues. V shed 6 bases and J 7 bases; nucleotides not matched to a gene: 11. CDR3 nucleotide sequence: TGTGCCAGCAGGCCACCGGGACAGGGGTATTACGGGGAGCTGTTTTTT. It encodes CASRPPGQGYYGELFF.